A single sample gave rise to the 9 T cell receptor delta chains below, sequenced in a study of delta chains in infants with herpesvirus infections. PBMC RNA was reverse transcribed using gamma-chain- and delta-chain-specific primers. TCRdb re-called the RT-PCR reads using CATT. The sample has 1,100 or so delta-chain clones; approximately 40% are singletons. Source: peripheral blood, taken at time point 3 of longitudinal follow-up. These receptors originate from a human donor who was a Ugandan infant, either HIV-exposed or HIV-unexposed (not recorded which).

The rearrangement uses TRDV1 and TRDJ1; D is unclear. Germline loops: CDR1 TSWWSYY, CDR2 QGS. The CDR3 is 12 amino acids. V was cut by 4 bases and J by 3 bases, with 6 bases left in between. CDR3 sequence (DNA): TGTGCTCTTGGGGGATTCCCCGATAAACTCATCTTT. It encodes CALGGFPDKLIF.

This clone was detected only a few times. The rearrangement joins TRAV29/DV5 to TRDJ3, with D uncertain. The CDR3 is 16 amino acids. The V gene lost 0 bases and the J gene lost 0 bases, with 7 bases spanning the gap. Germline assignment: CDR1 NSMFDY and CDR2 ISSIKDK. This CDR3 is CAASARGSWDTRQMFF. CDR3 nucleotide sequence: TGTGCAGCAAGCGCGCGGGGCTCCTGGGACACCCGACAGATGTTTTTC. The full variable domain, completed using reference TRAV29/DV5 and TRDJ3, is DQQVKQNSPSLSVQEGRISILNCDYTNSMFDYFLWYKKYPAEGPTFLISISSIKDKNEDGRFTVFLNKSAKHLSLHIVPSQPGDSAVYFCAASARGSWDTRQMFFGTGIKLFVEP.

This clone was recorded a few times. The chain uses TRDV1 and TRDJ1; 8 bases map to TRDD3. With 1 base clipped from V and 7 bases from J, the junction kept 20 bases outside the gene matches. The CDR3 runs 19 residues. Germline-derived CDR1 and CDR2 are TSWWSYY and QGS. The CDR3 is CALGEQSSSGDTGTGKLIF. The CDR3 region has the DNA TGTGCTCTTGGGGAACAGAGCTCGAGCGGGGATACAGGTACGGGTAAACTCATCTTT.

This rearrangement joins TRDV1 to TRDJ1, with TRDD3 as a possible D gene (5 bases). The CDR3 has 18 amino acids. V lost 3 bases to trimming and J lost 4 bases, with 24 bases between them. The germline V gene has CDR1 TSWWSYY and CDR2 QGS. DNA for the CDR3: TGTGCTCTTGGGGACCGGTCGTGGGGAACCCGGTCCAACGATAAACTCATCTTT. Translating gives CALGDRSWGTRSNDKLIF.

This clone was recorded a few times. The chain links TRDV1 to TRDJ1, with TRDD3 identical over 7 bases. CDR1 is TSWWSYY, CDR2 QGS, per germline. The CDR3 sequence is 21 residues long. The trim removed 2 bases at V and 10 bases at J, leaving 31 bases unmatched. The CDR3 DNA reads as TGTGCTCTTGGGGAAAGTAGTGTACCCACCCGCACTGGGGTGGAGCGCAGTTTACTCATCTTT. It specifies CALGESSVPTRTGVERSLLIF.

This clone is categorized as large. The gene calls are TRDV2 and TRDJ2; TRDD3 matches at 10 bases. CDR1 is GEAIGNYY and CDR2 is EKD in the germline V gene. V dropped 2 bases and J dropped 5; count of bases not matched to a gene: 1. CDR3 length equals 14 residues. The CDR3 here is CACDILGDTAQLFF. The CDR3 nucleotides read TGTGCCTGTGACATACTGGGGGATACAGCACAACTCTTCTTT.

The chain joins TRDV1 to TRDJ1, with 11 bases lining up with TRDD3. The J segment lost 0 bases and the V segment lost 3 bases, leaving 27 bases of the junction unmatched. The CDR3 covers 24 residues. Germline CDR1 and CDR2: TSWWSYY and QGS. The CDR3 bases are TGTGCTCTTGGGGATGGCCTTCCTATTTCGGTGGGGGATACGCGTATCCCTTACACCGATAAACTCATCTTT. Residues: CALGDGLPISVGDTRIPYTDKLIF.

V and J are TRDV1 and TRDJ1; TRDD3 aligns across 10 bases. This CDR3 spans 19 amino acids. Trimming took 4 bases from V and 3 from J; bases not matched to a gene: 17. Germline V gene data show CDR1 as TSWWSYY and CDR2 as QGS. The CDR3 protein is CALGVHSPLLGDIADKLIF. The CDR3 DNA reads TGTGCTCTTGGGGTCCACAGTCCTCTGCTGGGGGATATAGCCGATAAACTCATCTTT.

The rearrangement links TRDV1 to TRDJ1; 10 bases agree with TRDD3. The V and J ends lost 3 bases and 6 bases, in that order; junction bases with no gene match: 13. CDR1 and CDR2 (germline): TSWWSYY, QGS. The CDR3 extends over 17 amino acids. This chain's CDR3 is CALGDHRGIRAFNKLIF. CDR3 DNA sequence: TGTGCTCTTGGGGATCACCGGGGGATACGCGCCTTTAATAAACTCATCTTT.